The next 20 T cell receptor beta chains were all read from a single sample in a study of blood T cells in healthy people across ages. Next came a second PCR, run for about 6 to 12 cycles, which used a sample-barcoded 5' primer along with a J-beta primer mix. One entry per CDR3 protein results from TCRdb running MiXCR on the 5' RACE reads. This sample has 1,300,000 or so distinct CDR3 sequences, with around 55% found just once. Specimen: blood. These receptors were taken from a man aged 18 to 30 in good health.

V is TRBV7-2 and J is TRBJ2-7; 8 bases fit TRBD2. V was clipped by 1 base and J by 2 bases; unmatched bases: 4. Germline V gene data show CDR1 as SGHTA and CDR2 as FQGNSA. The CDR3 sequence is 15 residues long. The DNA of the CDR3 is TGTGCCAGCAGCTTAGACGGCGGGGGGACCTACGAGCAGTACTTC. It specifies CASSLDGGGTYEQYF.

This clonotype was counted between two and nine times. The chain employs TRBV6-5 and TRBJ1-5; weak D call: TRBD1 (6 bases). The CDR3 sequence is 14 residues long. The germline V gene encodes CDR1 MNHEY and CDR2 SVGAGI. Trimming shortened V by 4 bases and J by 6 bases, and 13 bases separated the two germline ends. CDR3 protein: CASSSRGASQPQHF. CDR3 DNA: TGTGCCAGCAGTTCCAGGGGTGCCTCTCAGCCCCAGCATTTT.

This clonotype was detected only a few times. This sequence joins TRBV29-1 and TRBJ2-5, with D hard to call. Looked up from germline, CDR1 is SQVTM and CDR2 is ANQGSEA. This CDR3 is built from 15 residues. Trimming stripped 0 bases from V and 2 bases from J, with 13 bases between. The CDR3 region has the DNA TGCAGCGTTGAAGACGAGTTCACGCCTCAAGAGACCCAGTACTTC. This translates into CSVEDEFTPQETQYF.

The chain is built from TRBV7-2 and TRBJ2-3, with D unclear. There are 13 residues in the CDR3. Germline lookup yields CDR1 SGHTA and CDR2 FQGNSA. V was pared by 2 bases and J by 4 bases, with 7 bases between. The CDR3 DNA is TGTGCCAGCAGCTTATGGGTCTCAGATACGCAGTATTTT. Amino acid sequence: CASSLWVSDTQYF.

The genes are TRBV4-1 and TRBJ2-3; D not certain. Deletions cut 1 base from V and 6 bases from J, with 8 bases between. Germline CDR1 and CDR2: MGHRA and YSYEKL. CDR3 size: 13 residues. The CDR3 sequence: CASSQANRDTQYF. The DNA of the CDR3 is TGCGCCAGCAGCCAAGCCAATCGGGATACGCAGTATTTT.

The rearrangement joins TRBV4-3 to TRBJ2-1; D unclear. Trimming pared 3 bases from V and 0 bases from J, leaving 18 bases between. The CDR3 is 18 residues long. Germline assignment: CDR1 LGHNA and CDR2 YSLEER. The CDR3 is CASSQERRETSSYNEQFF. The CDR3 DNA follows: TGCGCCAGCAGCCAGGAGCGTAGAGAGACAAGCTCCTACAATGAGCAGTTCTTC.

The chain combines TRBV4-3 with TRBJ2-5; perhaps TRBD2 as D (6 bases). The length of the CDR3 is 14 residues. CDR1 is LGHNA, CDR2 YSLEER, per germline. V shed 4 bases and J shed 5 bases, with 14 bases lying between them. The CDR3 coding sequence is TGCGCCAGCAGCCGGGAGGCAGCCACGGAGACCCAGTACTTC. This gives the protein CASSREAATETQYF.

The chain couples TRBV10-3 to TRBJ2-5; no firm D call. Trimming left V 4 bases short and J 2 bases short, with 8 bases between. Germline V gives CDR1 ENHRY, CDR2 SYGVKD. The CDR3 loop spans 13 amino acids. The chain's CDR3 is CAISGQTQETQYF. The CDR3 nucleotides are TGTGCCATCAGTGGGCAGACACAAGAGACCCAGTACTTC.

The chain combines TRBV19 with TRBJ1-2; tentatively, D is TRBD1 (5 bases). Germline V CDR1 and CDR2: LNHDA, SQIVND (reference sequence). Trimming pared 5 bases from V and 5 bases from J, leaving 15 bases between. The CDR3 is 14 residues long. The CDR3: CASSAATGEYGYTF. For the CDR3, the DNA is TGTGCCAGTAGTGCCGCGACGGGGGAATATGGCTACACCTTC.

This clonotype showed up just once. The rearrangement uses TRBV20-1 and TRBJ2-7; D remains ambiguous. CDR1 is DFQATT and CDR2 is SNEGSKA in the germline V gene (reference sequence). V dropped 6 bases and J dropped 4 bases, with 16 bases sitting between them. This CDR3 has 13 residues. CDR3 loop: CSAKDPLRYEQYF. The DNA of the CDR3 is TGCAGTGCCAAGGATCCCCTGAGGTACGAGCAGTACTTC.

The rearrangement links TRBV4-1 to TRBJ1-2, with D unresolved. This CDR3 spans 13 amino acids. V was shortened by 2 bases and J by 6 bases, with 10 bases between the two germline ends. The germline V gene encodes CDR1 MGHRA and CDR2 YSYEKL. DNA for the CDR3: TGCGCCAGCAGCCAAAGTTTACAAAATGGCTACACCTTC. This sequence encodes CASSQSLQNGYTF.

This clonotype has only a few counts. This chain links TRBV25-1 with TRBJ2-7; D call uncertain. V lost 4 bases to trimming and J lost 2 bases, with 18 bases between them. The CDR3 contains 16 residues. Germline V gene lookup returns CDR1 MGHDK and CDR2 SYGVNS. Written as DNA, the CDR3 is TGTGCCAGCAGTGCCTCCGACGGATACACTACCTACGAGCAGTACTTC. It specifies CASSASDGYTTYEQYF.

This clonotype was seen at least ten times. V usage is TRBV29-1 and J usage is TRBJ2-7; TRBD1 might be the D (6 bases). Trimming shortened V by 4 bases and J by 2 bases, and 15 bases separated the two germline ends. CDR1 and CDR2 from the germline V gene are SQVTM and ANQGSEA. The CDR3 spans 14 residues. The CDR3 spells CSVVTGPEAYEQYF. The CDR3 nucleotides are TGCAGCGTTGTAACAGGGCCGGAAGCCTACGAGCAGTACTTC.

This sequence joins TRBV5-1 and TRBJ2-7, with unresolved D. The length of the CDR3 is 14 residues. V lost 1 base and J lost 2, with 10 bases in between. CDR1 is SGHRS, CDR2 YFSETQ, per germline. CDR3 sequence (DNA): TGCGCCAGCAGCTTGACTGGCTACACCTACGAGCAGTACTTC. Amino acids: CASSLTGYTYEQYF.

This clonotype was recorded at least ten times. The rearrangement uses TRBV6-6 and TRBJ1-5, with D hard to call. The CDR3 extends over 11 amino acids. V lost 8 bases to trimming and J lost 4 bases, with 6 bases between them. CDR1 is MNHNY and CDR2 is SVGAGI in the germline V gene (reference sequence). This CDR3 reads CASGSNQPQHF. The CDR3 DNA follows: TGTGCCAGCGGGAGTAATCAGCCCCAGCATTTT.

The chain recombines TRBV12-3 or TRBV12-4 with TRBJ2-1; 7 bases map to TRBD2. V was clipped by 4 bases and J by 0 bases; unmatched bases: 6. This CDR3 has 16 residues. The CDR3 coding sequence is TGTGCCAGCAGTTCCATATTAGCGGGCTCCTACAATGAGCAGTTCTTC. It yields the protein CASSSILAGSYNEQFF.

This clonotype has a handful of counts. The rearrangement uses TRBV29-1 and TRBJ2-7, with D hard to call. V lost 7 bases and J 0 bases, leaving 19 bases between the germline ends. The CDR3 has 15 residues. The germline gives CDR1 SQVTM, CDR2 ANQGSEA. The CDR3, as DNA: TGCAGCGAAGTAAGGGTGGACGTAAGCTCCTACGAGCAGTACTTC. Translating gives CSEVRVDVSSYEQYF.

V gene TRBV4-2 combines with J gene TRBJ2-3, with TRBD2 as a possible D gene (6 bases). Germline CDR1 and CDR2: LGHNA and YNFKEQ. The ends were cut back, 0 bases at V and 3 bases at J, with 22 bases in the middle. The CDR3 loop spans 19 amino acids. The CDR3 here is CASSQDTGIRLESTDTQYF. In DNA, the CDR3 is TGTGCCAGCAGCCAAGATACAGGAATACGACTAGAGAGTACAGATACGCAGTATTTT.

V usage is TRBV10-1 and J usage is TRBJ2-1; tentatively, D is TRBD2 (5 bases). Germline V lookup: CDR1 WNHNN, CDR2 SYGVQD (reference sequence). The length of the CDR3 is 15 residues. V was clipped by 8 bases and J by 6 bases, with 20 bases between them. Written as DNA, the CDR3 is TGCGCCAGCTCCTACGGAGGTAGAATGTCCAATGAGCAGTTCTTC. Translation: CASSYGGRMSNEQFF.

The CDR3 is CASSDRPYTDTQYF. The CDR3 bases are TGTGCCAGCAGCGATAGACCGTACACAGATACGCAGTATTTT. The chain has TRBV5-5 and TRBJ2-3; D ambiguous. V lost 4 bases, J lost 2 bases, and 11 bases lay in between. The CDR3 is 14 residues long. Germline CDR1 and CDR2: SGHKS and YYEKEE (reference sequence).